These 10 T cell receptor beta chains originate from one sample sequenced in a study of T cells in narcolepsy. Generated by immunoSEQ multiplex PCR, the TCRdb table keeps only in-frame clones and is missing some. This sample has tens of thousands of clones, with around 87% found just once. Input material: memory (CD45RA-) CD4+ T cells from blood. These TCRs come from a human donor in good health.

CDR3 protein: CAWSVSQMNYGYTF. Written as DNA, the CDR3 is TGTGCCTGGAGTGTAAGCCAGATGAACTATGGCTACACCTTC. The rearrangement uses TRBV30 and TRBJ1-2; no firm D call. The germline gives CDR1 GTSNPN, CDR2 SVGIG (reference sequence). The CDR3 length is 14 residues. V dropped 0 bases and J dropped 2 bases, with 10 bases sitting between them.

V is TRBV5-4 and J is TRBJ2-5; D uncertain. CDR3 size: 15 residues. Trimming pared 2 bases from V and 4 bases from J, leaving 15 bases between. Germline assignment: CDR1 SGHNT and CDR2 YYREEE (reference sequence). CDR3 loop: CASSLFGRPGETQYF. The CDR3 nucleotides read TGTGCCAGCAGCTTATTCGGACGGCCGGGAGAGACCCAGTACTTC.

The chain combines TRBV7-6 with TRBJ2-5; 13 nucleotides agree with TRBD2. There are 16 residues in the CDR3. CDR1 SGHVS and CDR2 FNYEAQ come from the germline V gene. The J segment lost 11 bases and the V segment lost 5 bases, leaving 14 bases of the junction unmatched. The CDR3 bases are TGTGCCAGCAGCGCCCAACTAGCGGGAGGGCCGGGGGAGCAGTACTTC. This sequence encodes CASSAQLAGGPGEQYF.

The chain recombines TRBV15 with TRBJ2-7; D might be TRBD1 (6 bases). Per the germline V gene, CDR1 is LNHNV and CDR2 is YYDKDF (reference sequence). V dropped 3 bases and J dropped 2 bases, with 14 bases sitting between them. This CDR3 has 15 amino acids. CDR3 loop: CATSSYRAQPYEQYF. CDR3 DNA: TGTGCCACCAGCAGTTACAGGGCGCAACCCTACGAGCAGTACTTC.

V is TRBV15 and J is TRBJ2-3; 8 bases align to TRBD2. The germline V gene encodes CDR1 LNHNV and CDR2 YYDKDF (reference sequence). The CDR3 loop spans 16 amino acids. Germline trimming cut 2 bases from V and 8 bases from J; bases unmatched to any gene: 12. CDR3 in amino acids: CATSRQTSGSRATQYF. The CDR3 DNA follows: TGTGCCACCAGCAGACAAACTAGCGGTTCGAGGGCTACGCAGTATTTT. The full variable domain, with the rest looked up from reference TRBV15 and TRBJ2-3, is DAMVIQNPRYQVTQFGKPVTLSCSQTLNHNVMYWYQQKSSQAPKLLFHYYDKDFNNEADTPDNFQSRRPNTSFCFLDIRSPGLGDTAMYLCATSRQTSGSRATQYFGPGTRLTVL.

This sequence joins TRBV4-2 and TRBJ1-6; D not certain. The length of the CDR3 is 15 residues. The germline V and J ends were trimmed by 0 bases and 10 bases, with 13 bases remaining between them. The germline gives CDR1 LGHNA, CDR2 YNFKEQ. CDR3 sequence reads: CASSQEPREESPLHF. The DNA of the CDR3 is TGTGCCAGCAGCCAAGAGCCCCGGGAGGAATCACCCCTCCACTTT.

The chain has TRBV2 and TRBJ1-4, with a weak D call TRBD1 (5 bases). Per germline, CDR1 SNHLY and CDR2 FYNNEI. The V and J ends lost 8 bases and 0 bases respectively, with 16 bases between them. The CDR3 loop spans 16 amino acids. In DNA, the CDR3 is TGTGCCAGCGCCTCCGGGACCCTTGCAACTAATGAAAAACTGTTTTTT. It encodes CASASGTLATNEKLFF. Combining the CDR3 with reference TRBV2 and TRBJ1-4 gives the whole variable domain EPEVTQTPSHQVTQMGQEVILRCVPISNHLYFYWYRQILGQKVEFLVSFYNNEISEKSEIFDDQFSVERPDGSNFTLKIRSTKLEDSAMYFCASASGTLATNEKLFFGSGTQLSVL.

With respect to this clone: At one of its ends the junction is not consistent with the germline gene, which may arise from a read error. V usage is TRBV2 and J usage is TRBJ2-4; D may be TRBD1 or TRBD2 (5 bases each). The CDR3 extends over 17 amino acids. Germline V gene sequence: CDR1 SNHLY, CDR2 FYNNEI. In DNA form, the CDR3 reads TGTGCCAGCAGCGAAGAGACGGGACGGGTAGCCAAAAACATTCAGTACTTC. Encoded protein: CASSEETGRVAKNIQYF.

V gene TRBV7-2 combines with J gene TRBJ2-5; D is perhaps TRBD1 (5 bases). TRBJ2-7 matches the DNA end more closely, so the J call is doubtful. Looked up from germline, CDR1 is SGHTA and CDR2 is FQGNSA. This CDR3 contains 14 residues. The CDR3 bases are TGTGCCAGCAGCCAAGGTTCCAGGGCTACCGAGCAGTACTTC. Amino acids: CASSQGSRATEQYF.

The CDR3 bases are TGTGCCAGCAGTTATTCCCCGGACAGTTCCTACGAGCAGTACTTC. This encodes CASSYSPDSSYEQYF. The chain employs TRBV6-5 and TRBJ2-7, with a possible D match to TRBD1 (6 bases). CDR1 and CDR2 from the germline V gene are MNHEY and SVGAGI. The length of the CDR3 is 15 residues. V shed 3 bases and J shed 1 base, with 13 bases lying between them.